This T cell receptor (beta chain) comes out of a study of identical twins. Points from the study as a whole: Abundant beta clonotypes from cord blood bore fewer insertions; memory repertoires lacked this pattern. Alpha sequences out of frame and shared by twins had excess low generation probability. A cross-sectional statistical analysis, not follow-up of the same donors, supported the conclusions.

The germline V gene encodes CDR1 MNHNS and CDR2 SASEGT. This CDR3 is built from 15 residues. Trimming cost V 3 bases and J 2 bases, with 14 bases left between them. TCRdb reanalysed the 5' RACE reads using MiXCR and keeps one entry per CDR3 protein. The sample lists around 1.7 million distinct CDR3 sequences, under 35% occurring once. Healthy Caucasians supplied all donations. The sample holds a few counts of this clonotype. Its target is unknown. The clonotype was recovered from a newborn girl in good health. Specimen: cord blood. The chain carries TRBV6-1 and TRBJ2-7; D unclear. The CDR3 DNA is TGTGCCAGCAGTGATTATGACCATCCCACCTACGAGCAGTACTTC. It is translated as CASSDYDHPTYEQYF.